This T cell receptor (beta chain) was sequenced during a study of blood T cells in healthy people across ages. General study results and limits: Unsorted PBMCs ruled out conclusive naive versus antigen-experienced comparison.

The germline V and J ends were trimmed by 8 bases and 4 bases, with 14 bases remaining between them. The CDR3 has 13 residues. In germline, CDR1 is MNHNS, CDR2 SASEGT. PCR was performed a second time for about 7 to 12 cycles using a sample-barcoded 5' primer and a J-beta primer mix. TCRdb passed the 5' RACE reads through MiXCR, listing each CDR3 protein once. In the table there are about 1.6 million distinct CDR3 sequences, about 31% of which are singletons. Comment on this clonotype: Its antigen remains unidentified.

Material: blood. This chain uses TRBV6-1 with TRBJ1-2; no clear D. The source is a woman aged 25-40 years in good health. CDR3 region: CASRQGQRYGYTF. CDR3 sequence (DNA): TGTGCCAGCCGGCAAGGCCAGCGCTATGGCTACACCTTC.